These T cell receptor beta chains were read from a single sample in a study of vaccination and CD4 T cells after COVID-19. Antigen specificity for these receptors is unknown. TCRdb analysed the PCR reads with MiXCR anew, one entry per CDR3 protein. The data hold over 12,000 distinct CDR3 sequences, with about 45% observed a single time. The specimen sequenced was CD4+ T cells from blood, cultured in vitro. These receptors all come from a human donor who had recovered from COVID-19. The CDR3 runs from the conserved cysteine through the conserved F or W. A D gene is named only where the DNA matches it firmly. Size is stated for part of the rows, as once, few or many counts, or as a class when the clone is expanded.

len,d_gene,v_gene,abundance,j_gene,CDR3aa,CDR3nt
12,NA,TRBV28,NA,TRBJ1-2,CASSFSYNGYTF,TGTGCCAGCAGTTTTTCCTATAATGGCTACACCTTC
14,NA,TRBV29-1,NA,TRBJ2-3,CSVGRVADTDTQYF,TGCAGCGTCGGGCGGGTAGCAGACACAGATACGCAGTATTTT
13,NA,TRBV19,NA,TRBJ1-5,CASSQGLNQPQHF,TGTGCCAGTAGCCAAGGGTTAAATCAGCCCCAGCATTTT
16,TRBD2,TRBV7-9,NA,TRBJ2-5,CASSLRLAFRRETQYF,TGTGCCAGCAGCTTGAGACTAGCGTTCCGTCGGGAGACCCAGTACTTC
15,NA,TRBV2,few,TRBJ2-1,CASSKGPASVNEQFF,TGTGCCAGCAGTAAAGGGCCAGCTTCGGTGAATGAGCAGTTCTTC
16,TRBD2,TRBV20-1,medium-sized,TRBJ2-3,CSARTWTSGASDTQYF,TGCAGTGCGAGGACTTGGACTAGCGGGGCCTCTGATACGCAGTATTTT
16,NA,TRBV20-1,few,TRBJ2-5,CSARFKLRDGQETQYF,TGCAGTGCCCGATTTAAACTCCGGGACGGGCAAGAGACCCAGTACTTC
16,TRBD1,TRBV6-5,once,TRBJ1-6,CASSYSDRETNSPLHF,TGTGCCAGCAGTTACTCTGACAGGGAGACTAATTCACCCCTCCACTTT
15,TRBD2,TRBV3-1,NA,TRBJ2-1,CASSPTSGSKNEQFF,TGTGCCAGCAGCCCGACTAGCGGGAGTAAGAATGAGCAGTTCTTC
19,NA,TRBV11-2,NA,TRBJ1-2,CASSLSFRSRSKTNYGYTF,TGTGCCAGCAGCTTATCATTTCGGTCCCGCTCCAAAACTAACTATGGCTACACCTTC
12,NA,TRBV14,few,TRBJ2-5,CASSQSLRGLYF,TGTGCCAGCAGCCAATCCCTGAGAGGGTTGTACTTC
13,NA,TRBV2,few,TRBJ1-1,CASSELLNTEAFF,TGTGCCAGCAGTGAGTTGCTGAACACTGAAGCTTTCTTT
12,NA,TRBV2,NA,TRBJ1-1,CASSKDSRIGFF,TGTGCCAGCTCAAAGGACAGTCGAATTGGTTTCTTT
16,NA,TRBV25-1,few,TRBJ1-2,CASSTPYRDENYGYTF,TGTGCCAGCAGTACTCCTTACAGGGACGAGAACTATGGCTACACCTTC
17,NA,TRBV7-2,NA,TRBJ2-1,CASSPTPLMGSYNEQFF,TGTGCCAGCAGTCCAACCCCCCTTATGGGCTCCTACAATGAGCAGTTCTTC
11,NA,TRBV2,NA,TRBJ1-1,CALKGWQQAFF,TGTGCCCTCAAAGGTTGGCAGCAAGCTTTCTTT
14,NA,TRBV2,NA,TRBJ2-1,CASKELAPGNEQFF,TGTGCCAGTAAGGAACTAGCACCCGGCAATGAGCAGTTCTTC
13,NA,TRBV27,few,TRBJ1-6,CASGEATNSPLHF,TGTGCCAGCGGGGAAGCTACCAATTCACCCCTCCACTTT
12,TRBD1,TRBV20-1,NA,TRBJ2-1,CSARRDRAEQFF,TGCAGTGCTAGGCGAGACAGGGCTGAGCAGTTCTTC
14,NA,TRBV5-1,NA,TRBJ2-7,CASSLDFGAYEQYF,TGCGCCAGCAGCTTGGATTTCGGGGCCTACGAGCAGTACTTC
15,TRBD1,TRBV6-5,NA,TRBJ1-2,CASSYEPLQGFGYTF,TGTGCCAGCAGTTACGAACCGTTACAGGGGTTTGGCTACACCTTC
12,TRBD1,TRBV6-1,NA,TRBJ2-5,CASSIRTGTQYF,TGTGCCAGCAGTATCAGGACAGGGACCCAGTACTTC
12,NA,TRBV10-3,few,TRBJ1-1,CAISESAGVTFF,TGTGCCATCAGTGAGTCGGCAGGGGTGACTTTCTTT
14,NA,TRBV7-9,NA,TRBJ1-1,CASGWGEKNTEAFF,TGCGCCAGCGGTTGGGGGGAAAAGAACACTGAAGCTTTCTTT
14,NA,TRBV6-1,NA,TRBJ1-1,CASSAQQGRTEAFF,TGTGCCAGCAGTGCGCAACAGGGAAGGACTGAAGCTTTCTTT
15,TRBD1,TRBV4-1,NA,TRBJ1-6,CASSQGSRGRLPLHF,TGCGCCAGCAGCCAAGGTAGCAGGGGGCGCTTACCCCTCCACTTT
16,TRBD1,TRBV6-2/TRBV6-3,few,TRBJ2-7,CASRGGQGERHYEQYF,TGTGCCAGCAGGGGAGGACAGGGGGAAAGACACTACGAGCAGTACTTC
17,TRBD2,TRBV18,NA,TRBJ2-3,CASSRTTGSGGTDTQYF,TGTGCCAGCTCTCGAACCACAGGTAGCGGGGGTACAGATACGCAGTATTTT
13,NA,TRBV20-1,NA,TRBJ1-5,CSAISGGNQPQHF,TGCAGTGCTATTTCCGGGGGCAATCAGCCCCAGCATTTT
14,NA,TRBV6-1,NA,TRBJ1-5,CASSDRRDGQPQHF,TGTGCCAGCAGTGACCGGAGGGACGGGCAGCCCCAGCATTTT
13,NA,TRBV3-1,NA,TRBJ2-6,CASSQPGANVLTF,TGTGCCAGCAGCCAACCCGGGGCCAACGTCCTGACTTTC
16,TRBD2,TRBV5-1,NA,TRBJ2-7,CASRAGGLAGAYEQYF,TGCGCCAGCAGGGCCGGCGGACTAGCGGGGGCCTACGAGCAGTACTTC
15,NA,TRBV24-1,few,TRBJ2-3,CATSDLGGSTDTQYF,TGTGCCACCAGTGATTTGGGTGGTAGCACAGATACGCAGTATTTT
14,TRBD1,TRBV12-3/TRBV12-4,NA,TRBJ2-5,CASRVQGATETQYF,TGTGCCAGCAGGGTACAGGGGGCTACAGAGACCCAGTACTTC
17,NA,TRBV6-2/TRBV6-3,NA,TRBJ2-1,CASSYFGSSGLVGEQFF,TGTGCCAGCAGTTACTTCGGCAGTTCAGGCTTGGTGGGAGAGCAGTTCTTC
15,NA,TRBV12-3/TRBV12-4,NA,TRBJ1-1,CASSPLGGANTEAFF,TGTGCCAGCAGTCCCTTGGGAGGGGCGAACACTGAAGCTTTCTTT
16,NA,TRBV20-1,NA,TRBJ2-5,CSARDSLAGSWETQYF,TGCAGTGCTAGAGATAGCCTGGCGGGGTCCTGGGAGACCCAGTACTTC
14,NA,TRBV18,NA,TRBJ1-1,CASSHNQLGTEAFF,TGTGCCAGCTCACATAACCAACTGGGCACTGAAGCTTTCTTT
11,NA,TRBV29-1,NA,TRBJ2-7,CSVGSTSGSHF,TGCAGCGTTGGGAGCACGAGCGGGTCCCACTTC
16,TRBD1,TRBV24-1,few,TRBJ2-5,CATSDDRTGLQETQYF,TGTGCCACCAGTGATGACAGGACAGGCCTCCAAGAGACCCAGTACTTC